These 11 T cell receptor beta chains share one sample of origin, sequenced in a study of T cell repertoires in cytomegalovirus infection. These receptors' targets are unknown. TCRdb re-derived calls from the reads in MiXCR, one entry per CDR3 protein. The sample carries fewer than 900,000 distinct CDR3 sequences, 25% to 35% recorded once. The source was cultured CD8+ T cells from PBMCs, collected from culture after CMV antigen stimulation. These receptors came from a human donor in good health (CMV status not recorded). Some clones in this sample may be carry-over from other donors' samples.

This clonotype was detected only a few times. The J gene is TRBJ1-6, the V gene TRBV6-1, with a possible D match to TRBD1 (6 bases). This CDR3 comprises 15 residues. CDR1 and CDR2 from the germline V gene are MNHNS and SASEGT. V lost 5 bases and J lost 8, with 16 bases in between. Here the CDR3 DNA reads TGTGCCAGCAGTCCCCTCGGGACAATGGATTCACCCCTCCACTTT. Amino acids: CASSPLGTMDSPLHF.

This clonotype was seen repeatedly, ten times or more. The J gene is TRBJ1-6, the V gene TRBV6-5, with 7 bases matching TRBD1. Germline values: CDR1 MNHEY, CDR2 SVGAGI. V was pared by 4 bases and J by 8 bases, with 8 bases of the junction left unmatched. The CDR3 contains 15 residues. CDR3 in DNA: TGTGCCAGCAGTTCTTTAGGGGACAGCTATTCACCCCTCCACTTT. Its protein is CASSSLGDSYSPLHF.

This clonotype was seen a few times. The chain joins TRBV27 to TRBJ2-2; D call uncertain. V was trimmed by 5 bases and J by 4 bases, leaving 11 bases between them. The CDR3 contains 14 residues. Germline CDR1 MNHEY, CDR2 SMNVEV (reference sequence). In DNA, the CDR3 is TGTGCCAGCAGTGCCTCAGGAGTCACCGGGGAGCTGTTTTTT. This encodes CASSASGVTGELFF.

This clonotype has only a few counts. The chain joins TRBV12-3 or TRBV12-4 to TRBJ2-3, with 11 bases matching TRBD2. The CDR3 has 16 amino acids. V lost 6 bases and J lost 0; bases outside the gene matches: 5. CDR3 nucleotide sequence: TGTGCCAGCAGGGGGATAGCGGGGGGGAGCACAGATACGCAGTATTTT. The encoded protein is CASRGIAGGSTDTQYF.

The chain carries TRBV12-3 or TRBV12-4 and TRBJ2-7; 16 nucleotides line up with TRBD2. The ends lost 3 bases at V and 3 bases at J; junction bases unmatched: 14. CDR3 size: 20 residues. The CDR3 reads CASSFSPEGTSGREDYEQYF. The CDR3 bases are TGTGCCAGCAGTTTTTCCCCCGAGGGGACTAGCGGGAGGGAGGACTACGAGCAGTACTTC.

The rearrangement joins TRBV4-1 to TRBJ1-6; tentative D call: TRBD1 (5 bases). CDR3 length: 16 residues. Per the germline V gene, CDR1 is MGHRA and CDR2 is YSYEKL. V lost 4 bases and J 7 bases, leaving 17 bases between the germline ends. CDR3 nucleotide sequence: TGCGCCAGCAGCCCGTACCTTTCGACAGTAAATTCACCCCTCCACTTT. Translating it yields CASSPYLSTVNSPLHF.

The J gene is TRBJ2-3, the V gene TRBV7-9; possible D gene TRBD1, 6 bases. The CDR3 is made up of 19 amino acids. The V and J ends lost 3 bases and 4 bases respectively, with 26 bases between them. The germline V gene encodes CDR1 SEHNR and CDR2 FQNEAQ (reference sequence). CDR3 DNA sequence: TGTGCCAGCAGCTTCGACAGGCGTCTACTGGGGTACAGTGCAGATACGCAGTATTTT. As protein: CASSFDRRLLGYSADTQYF.

This clonotype came up many times. The V call is TRBV7-6, the J call TRBJ2-3, with 8 bases aligning to TRBD2. This CDR3 has 13 residues. CDR1 SGHVS and CDR2 FNYEAQ come from the germline V gene. J lost 6 bases, V lost 4 bases, and 3 bases had no gene match. CDR3 region: CASSSRGEDTQYF. DNA for the CDR3: TGTGCCAGCAGCTCGCGGGGGGAGGATACGCAGTATTTT.

This clonotype was seen a few times. This rearrangement joins TRBV5-3 to TRBJ1-2, with a possible D match to TRBD1 (5 bases). TRBV5-3 has ORF status, its function being uncertain. V was clipped by 8 bases and J by 13 bases, with 24 bases between them. The CDR3 runs to 13 residues. The CDR3 sequence is CASSGQGPSEITF. The CDR3 nucleotides are TGTGCCAGCAGTGGGCAGGGTCCGAGTGAAATCACCTTC.

This chain joins TRBV6-5 and TRBJ1-1; D is perhaps TRBD1 (6 bases). Deletions cut 2 bases from V and 1 base from J, with 14 bases between. Germline CDR1 is MNHEY and CDR2 is SVGAGI. The CDR3 loop spans 16 amino acids. The DNA of the CDR3 is TGTGCCAGCAGTTACGGTACAGGGCATCCGAACACTGAAGCTTTCTTT. Translation gives CASSYGTGHPNTEAFF.

The V call is TRBV12-3 or TRBV12-4, the J call TRBJ2-3; D gene unclear. V lost 6 bases and J 4 bases, leaving 11 bases between the germline ends. The CDR3 sequence is 13 residues long. The CDR3 sequence is CASSQFFPDTQYF. The CDR3 coding sequence is TGTGCCAGCAGCCAGTTCTTTCCAGATACGCAGTATTTT.